This T cell receptor (beta chain) is from a study of somatic mutations in cytotoxic T cells in rheumatoid arthritis. Study summary: Patient blood was drawn as 30 ml EDTA; the draw came right after diagnosis and before any treatment.

In the authors' workflow: Patient CD8+ clones bigger than 1% seldom lined up with published virus-specific TCRB sequences. Some clones are missing from TCRdb's copy, which holds only in-frame ones; the method was immunoSEQ multiplex PCR. V and J calls and clone size are given by that table; D and trimming were obtained from the DNA. This sample has some 6,700 clones, with 60% to 85% found just once. Germline V gene lookup returns CDR1 SQVTM and CDR2 ANQGSEA. Trimming cost V 2 bases and J 6 bases, with 7 bases left between them. The CDR3 consists of 11 residues. Note on this clone: What it recognizes is unknown.

General study findings and limits: The study found CD8+ clonality increased with age in rheumatoid arthritis patients, not healthy controls.

Sequencing used CD8+ T cells sorted from blood, obtained at a follow-up visit. The sequence was collected from a woman in her 70s with rheumatoid arthritis. The chain links TRBV29-1 to TRBJ1-1, with TRBD1 as a possible D gene (6 bases). The CDR3: CSVEPGAEAFF. The DNA of the CDR3 is TGCAGCGTTGAACCAGGGGCTGAAGCTTTCTTT. Full variable domain (outside the CDR3, taken from reference TRBV29-1 and TRBJ1-1): SAVISQKPSRDICQRGTSLTIQCQVDSQVTMMFWYRQQPGQSLTLIATANQGSEATYESGFVIDKFPISRPNLTFSTLTVSNMSPEDSSIYLCSVEPGAEAFFGQGTRLTVV.